Each of the 23 T cell receptor beta chains below was sequenced from the same sample in a study of cytomegalovirus exposure and HLA in healthy donors. Assay used: immunoSEQ multiplex PCR; TCRdb lists only in-frame clones, some missing. The table includes 150,000 or so clones, roughly nine tenths detected once. Input material: PBMCs. These receptors were collected from a woman between 18 and 29 years old in good health and CMV-seropositive.

V usage is TRBV4-2 and J usage is TRBJ2-3; TRBD2 agrees at 12 bases. The germline gives CDR1 LGHNA, CDR2 YNFKEQ. The V and J ends lost 6 bases and 2 bases, in that order; junction bases with no gene match: 3. The CDR3 extends over 15 amino acids. The CDR3 DNA reads as TGTGCCAGCAGAAGACTAGCGGGAGACACAGATACGCAGTATTTT. It translates to CASRRLAGDTDTQYF.

The chain recombines TRBV30 with TRBJ1-1, with D unclear. Germline assignment: CDR1 GTSNPN and CDR2 SVGIG (reference sequence). Deletions cut 3 bases from V and 5 bases from J, with 16 bases between. This CDR3 is built from 14 residues. CDR3: CAWRRELLGTEAFF. The CDR3 DNA follows: TGTGCCTGGAGACGGGAGCTCCTTGGGACTGAAGCTTTCTTT.

The rearrangement joins TRBV7-8 to TRBJ2-7; a possible D gene is TRBD1 (6 bases). Per the germline V gene, CDR1 is SGHVS and CDR2 is FQNEAQ. CDR3 length: 14 residues. With 5 bases removed from V and 2 bases from J, the gap between germline ends came to 13 bases. This CDR3 reads CASSKPRGTYEQYF. CDR3 in DNA: TGTGCCAGCAGCAAACCGAGGGGGACCTACGAGCAGTACTTC.

The V gene is TRBV2, the J gene TRBJ1-3, with TRBD1 matching over 7 bases. The CDR3 contains 15 residues. CDR1 SNHLY and CDR2 FYNNEI come from the germline V gene. V trimming: 2 bases; J trimming: 4 bases; junction bases outside the gene matches: 5. CDR3 DNA: TGTGCCAGCAGTGAACAGGGGGTCCCAGGAAACACCATATATTTT. Residues: CASSEQGVPGNTIYF.

The chain carries TRBV7-8 and TRBJ1-5; maybe TRBD1 (5 bases). The V and J ends lost 2 bases and 4 bases respectively, with 9 bases between them. Germline CDR1 is SGHVS and CDR2 is FQNEAQ. The CDR3 runs to 14 residues. The CDR3 bases are TGTGCCAGCAGCTTATATGGGGGGAATCAGCCCCAGCATTTT. It encodes CASSLYGGNQPQHF.

The V gene is TRBV19, the J gene TRBJ2-7, with 8 bases aligning to TRBD2. The junction had 7 bases not matched to a gene; V was cut back by 10 bases and J by 2 bases. CDR1 is LNHDA and CDR2 is SQIVND in the germline V gene (reference sequence). The length of the CDR3 is 13 residues. The CDR3 DNA follows: TGTGCCACTTCAGCGGGAGCGGCCTACGAGCAGTACTTC. Translating it yields CATSAGAAYEQYF.

The chain joins TRBV6-1 to TRBJ2-2; D may be TRBD2 (6 bases). V lost 4 bases and J lost 1, with 13 bases in between. Germline values: CDR1 MNHNS, CDR2 SASEGT. This CDR3 comprises 16 residues. DNA of the CDR3: TGTGCCAGCAGTGTCAAGGTCGGGGGGAACACCGGGGAGCTGTTTTTT. This gives the protein CASSVKVGGNTGELFF.

The rearrangement uses TRBV5-3 and TRBJ1-2; 8 positions agree with TRBD1. TRBV5-3 is filed as an ORF, its function uncertain. The CDR3 sequence is 15 residues long. V lost 0 bases, J lost 7 bases, and 8 bases stayed unmatched. The CDR3 DNA is TGTGCCAGAAGCTTGGCGGTGCAGGGGGCCCGTGGCTACACCTTC. Translation gives CARSLAVQGARGYTF.

The rearrangement joins TRBV5-1 to TRBJ2-2; 7 positions agree with TRBD2. The length of the CDR3 is 15 residues. The ends lost 7 bases at V and 1 base at J; junction bases unmatched: 7. Germline CDR1 reads SGHRS; CDR2 reads YFSETQ. CDR3 coding DNA: TGCGCCAGCGGTTTGGGACTACAGAACACCGGGGAGCTGTTTTTT. This sequence encodes CASGLGLQNTGELFF.

The chain carries TRBV10-3 and TRBJ2-7; the match to TRBD2 covers 10 bases. This CDR3 has 14 amino acids. Germline CDR1 reads ENHRY; CDR2 reads SYGVKD. Trimming cost V 11 bases and J 6 bases; bases outside gene matches: 13. The CDR3 protein is CASGLAGAEGEQYF. The DNA for the CDR3 is TGTGCCTCAGGGCTAGCGGGAGCGGAGGGCGAGCAGTACTTC.

V usage is TRBV28 and J usage is TRBJ2-7; the D gene is possibly TRBD2 (7 bases). CDR1 and CDR2 (germline): MDHEN, SYDVKM. The CDR3 runs to 14 residues. V lost 6 bases, J lost 9 bases, and 21 bases lay in between. CDR3 region: CASRGGARVSGQYF. The CDR3 nucleotides read TGTGCCAGCAGGGGGGGGGCGCGGGTTTCCGGGCAGTACTTC.

The table lists this clone with a few counts. V is TRBV4-2 and J is TRBJ2-7; D is uncertain. Between the trimmed V and J ends, which lost 1 base and 0 bases, there was a span of 19 bases. Germline CDR1 is LGHNA and CDR2 is YNFKEQ. The CDR3 sequence is 18 residues long. The CDR3: CASSQALVPRLSSYEQYF. The CDR3 nucleotides read TGTGCCAGCAGCCAAGCCCTTGTGCCACGACTGAGCTCCTACGAGCAGTACTTC.

The chain is built from TRBV5-5 and TRBJ1-3; TRBD1 is a possible D gene (5 bases). The CDR3 loop spans 17 amino acids. The germline CDR1 and CDR2 sequences are SGHKS and YYEKEE (reference sequence). Deletions cut 4 bases from V and 2 bases from J, with 19 bases between. CDR3 nucleotides: TGTGCCAGCAGCGGATACAGGCAGGGTAATCCTGGAAACACCATATATTTT. Protein sequence: CASSGYRQGNPGNTIYF.

V gene TRBV6-1 combines with J gene TRBJ2-7; 9 bases agree with TRBD1. The CDR3 has 14 amino acids. Germline-derived CDR1 and CDR2 are MNHNS and SASEGT. Trimming removed 1 base from V and 3 bases from J; junction bases left unmatched: 1. The CDR3 sequence is CASSEGQGGYEQYF. As DNA, the CDR3 is TGTGCCAGCAGTGAAGGACAGGGGGGCTACGAGCAGTACTTC.

The V gene is TRBV11-3, the J gene TRBJ1-1; D uncertain. Per the germline V gene, CDR1 is SGHNT and CDR2 is YENEEA. This CDR3 is built from 14 residues. V lost 2 bases to trimming and J lost 5 bases, with 12 bases between them. In DNA form, the CDR3 reads TGTGCCAGCAGCTTAACCGGGGTGAGGACTGAAGCTTTCTTT. It codes for CASSLTGVRTEAFF.

V and J are TRBV19 and TRBJ1-3, with 7 bases aligning to TRBD1. CDR3 size: 16 residues. Per the germline V gene, CDR1 is LNHDA and CDR2 is SQIVND (reference sequence). The V and J ends lost 5 bases and 1 base, in that order; junction bases with no gene match: 8. CDR3 in DNA: TGTGCCAGTAGTCTCCGGGACAGCTTTTCTGGAAACACCATATATTTT. Its translation: CASSLRDSFSGNTIYF.

The rearrangement joins TRBV5-1 to TRBJ2-5, with TRBD1 as a possible D gene (5 bases). CDR1 SGHRS and CDR2 YFSETQ come from the germline V gene. The CDR3 loop spans 13 amino acids. V lost 4 bases and J 2 bases, leaving 9 bases between the germline ends. This CDR3 reads CASSIQGQETQYF. CDR3 nucleotides: TGCGCCAGCAGCATCCAGGGACAAGAGACCCAGTACTTC.

The genes are TRBV6-5 and TRBJ2-7; 9 bases are a match to TRBD2. The V segment lost 4 bases and the J segment 1 base; nucleotides outside the gene matches: 8. Germline V gene data show CDR1 as MNHEY and CDR2 as SVGAGI. CDR3 size: 16 residues. CDR3 amino acids: CASSLISGRSSYEQYF. The CDR3 region has the DNA TGTGCCAGCAGTTTAATAAGCGGGAGGTCTTCCTACGAGCAGTACTTC.

J is TRBJ2-1 and V is TRBV4-2; 9 positions agree with TRBD2. V shed 1 base, J shed 7 bases, and the junction held 14 bases outside the gene matches. CDR1 is LGHNA and CDR2 is YNFKEQ in the germline V gene. There are 18 residues in the CDR3. This CDR3 is CASSQVGTRLAGMNEQFF. DNA of the CDR3: TGTGCCAGCAGCCAAGTCGGAACCCGGCTAGCGGGAATGAATGAGCAGTTCTTC.

The chain links TRBV27 to TRBJ2-7; the match to TRBD2 covers 7 bases. The CDR3 extends over 17 amino acids. V was pared by 6 bases and J by 6 bases, with 20 bases of the junction left unmatched. Germline V gives CDR1 MNHEY, CDR2 SMNVEV (reference sequence). CDR3 DNA sequence: TGTGCCAGCAGCCTATCGGGCGGTTTTAGCGGGCCCGTCGAGCAGTACTTC. Amino acids: CASSLSGGFSGPVEQYF.

V and J are TRBV11-2 and TRBJ1-3; D uncertain. The CDR3 is made up of 17 amino acids. Germline CDR1 and CDR2: SGHAT and FQNNGV. V lost 0 bases to trimming and J lost 0 bases, with 12 bases between them. The CDR3 is CASSLEAPRLSGNTIYF. CDR3 DNA: TGTGCCAGCAGCTTAGAGGCTCCAAGACTCTCTGGAAACACCATATATTTT. Looking up the rest from reference TRBV11-2 and TRBJ1-3 gives the full variable domain: EAGVAQSPRYKIIEKRQSVAFWCNPISGHATLYWYQQILGQGPKLLIQFQNNGVVDDSQLPKDRFSAERLKGVDSTLKIQPAKLEDSAVYLCASSLEAPRLSGNTIYFGEGSWLTVV.

CDR3 coding DNA: TGTGCCAGCAGCCCGACCGGGGATAGCAATCAGCCCCAGCATTTT. This gives the protein CASSPTGDSNQPQHF. This chain connects TRBV6-6 to TRBJ1-5; D gene unclear. Trimming stripped 6 bases from V and 0 bases from J, with 12 bases between. The CDR3 totals 15 residues. Looked up from germline, CDR1 is MNHNY and CDR2 is SVGAGI (reference sequence).

The CDR3 reads CASSESMPSGIIYEQYF. CDR3 coding DNA: TGCGCCAGCAGTGAGTCGATGCCTAGCGGAATTATCTACGAGCAGTACTTC. The chain is built from TRBV10-2 and TRBJ2-7; 7 nucleotides align to TRBD2. J was trimmed by 3 bases and V by 0 bases; bases with no gene match: 11. CDR3 size: 17 residues. CDR1 and CDR2 from the germline V gene are WSHSY and SAAADI.